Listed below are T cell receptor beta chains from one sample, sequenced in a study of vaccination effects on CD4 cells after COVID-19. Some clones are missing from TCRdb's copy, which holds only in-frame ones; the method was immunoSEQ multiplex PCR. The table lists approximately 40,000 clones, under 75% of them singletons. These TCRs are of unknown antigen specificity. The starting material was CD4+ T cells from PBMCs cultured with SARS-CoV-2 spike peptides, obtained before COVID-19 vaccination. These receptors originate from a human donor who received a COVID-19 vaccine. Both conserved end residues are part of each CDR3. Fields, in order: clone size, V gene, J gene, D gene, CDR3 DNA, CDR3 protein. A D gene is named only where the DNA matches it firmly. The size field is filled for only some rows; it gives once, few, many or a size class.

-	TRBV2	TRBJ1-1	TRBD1	TGTGCCAGCAGTCCCTATCTGACAGGGAGGGACACTGAAGCTTTCTTT	CASSPYLTGRDTEAFF
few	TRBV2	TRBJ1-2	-	TGTGCCAGCAGTGAACGGGGTGGGGCGGCGGGAAACTATGGCTACACCTTC	CASSERGGAAGNYGYTF
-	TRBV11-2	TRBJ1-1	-	TGTGCCAGCGAGCGGGACAACATGAACACTGAAGCTTTCTTT	CASERDNMNTEAFF
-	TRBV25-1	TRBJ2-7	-	TGTGCCGCGGGGCATTCCTACGAGCAGTACTTC	CAAGHSYEQYF
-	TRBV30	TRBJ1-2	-	TGTGCCTGGAGGGTAACAGGAAGCTATGGCTACACCTTC	CAWRVTGSYGYTF
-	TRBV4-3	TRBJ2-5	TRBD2	TGCGCCAGCAGCCAAATGGGACTAGCGGGGGTCCAAGAGACCCAGTACTTC	CASSQMGLAGVQETQYF
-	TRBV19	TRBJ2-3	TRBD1	TGTGCCAGTACCCCTCTCTTTACAGGGGGCGGAGATACGCAGTATTTT	CASTPLFTGGGDTQYF
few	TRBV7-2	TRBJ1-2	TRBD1	TGTGCCAGCAGCTTAACAGGGGGCTATGGCTACACCTTC	CASSLTGGYGYTF
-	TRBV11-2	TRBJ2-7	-	TGTGCCAGCAGCTTAGATTCTGCTTCCGCCTCGTACTTC	CASSLDSASASYF
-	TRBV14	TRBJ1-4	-	TGTGCCAGCAGCCGCGGGCGGGCGGCTAATGAAAAACTGTTTTTT	CASSRGRAANEKLFF
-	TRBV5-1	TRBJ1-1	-	TGCGCCAGCAGCTCCATACAGGGTGGAACTGAAGCTTTCTTT	CASSSIQGGTEAFF
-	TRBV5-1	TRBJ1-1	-	TGCGCCAGCAGCTTGGTGAACACTGAAGCTTTCTTT	CASSLVNTEAFF
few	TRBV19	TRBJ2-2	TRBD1	TGTGCCAGTAAGGGACAGGGAATCAACACCGGGGAGCTGTTTTTT	CASKGQGINTGELFF
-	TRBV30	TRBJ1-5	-	TGTGCCTGGAACAAGGGGTCAGTCAATCAGCCCCAGCATTTT	CAWNKGSVNQPQHF
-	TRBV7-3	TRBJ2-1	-	TGTGCCAGCAGCCCTCGCGTTAGCTCCTACAATGAGCAGTTCTTC	CASSPRVSSYNEQFF
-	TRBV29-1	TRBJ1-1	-	TGCAGCGCCTCAATGACCCTAGGGAGGGCTGAAGCTTTCTTT	CSASMTLGRAEAFF
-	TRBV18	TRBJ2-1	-	TGTGCCAGCTCACCACCGTCGGGGGAAGGGCAGTTCTTC	CASSPPSGEGQFF
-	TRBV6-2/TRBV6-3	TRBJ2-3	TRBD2	TGTGCCAGCAGTACGCGGCTAGCGGGGGGGCCGGGCACAGATACGCAGTATTTT	CASSTRLAGGPGTDTQYF
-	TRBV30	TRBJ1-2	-	TGTGCCTGGAACAGGGAGGGAGGCTACACCTTC	CAWNREGGYTF
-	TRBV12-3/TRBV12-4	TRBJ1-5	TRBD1	TGTGCCAGCAGGGGGACAGGCAATCAGCCCCAGCATTTT	CASRGTGNQPQHF
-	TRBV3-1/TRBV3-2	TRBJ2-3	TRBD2	TGTGCCAGCAGCCAGAGGAGACTAGCGGGAGGGAGCACAGATACGCAGTATTTT	CASSQRRLAGGSTDTQYF
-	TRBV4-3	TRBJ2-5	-	TGCGCCAGCAGCCAGGACGGAATGGAGACCCAGTACTTC	CASSQDGMETQYF
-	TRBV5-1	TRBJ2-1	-	TGCGCCAGCAGCTTGGACCACAGCTCCTACAATGAGCAGTTCTTC	CASSLDHSSYNEQFF
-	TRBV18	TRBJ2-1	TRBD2	TGTGCCAGCTCACCACCAAGCCTAGCGGGAGCTGAGCAGTTCTTC	CASSPPSLAGAEQFF
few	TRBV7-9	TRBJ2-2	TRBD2	TGTGCCAGCAGCCCCCGGGTAGCGGGCGACACCGGGGAGCTGTTTTTT	CASSPRVAGDTGELFF
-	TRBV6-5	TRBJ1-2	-	TGTGCCAGCAGTAGGACGGTGACTAACTATGGCTACACCTTC	CASSRTVTNYGYTF